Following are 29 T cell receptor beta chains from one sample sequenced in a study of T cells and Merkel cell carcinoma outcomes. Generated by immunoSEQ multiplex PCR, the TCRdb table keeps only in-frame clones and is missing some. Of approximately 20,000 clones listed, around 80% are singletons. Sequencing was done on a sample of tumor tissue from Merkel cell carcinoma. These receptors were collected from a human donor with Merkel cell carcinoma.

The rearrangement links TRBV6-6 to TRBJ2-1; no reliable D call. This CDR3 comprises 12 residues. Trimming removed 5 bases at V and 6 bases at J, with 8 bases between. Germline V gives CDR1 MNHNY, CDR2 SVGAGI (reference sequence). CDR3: CASSGSINEQFF. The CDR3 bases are TGTGCCAGCAGTGGGTCCATCAATGAGCAGTTCTTC.

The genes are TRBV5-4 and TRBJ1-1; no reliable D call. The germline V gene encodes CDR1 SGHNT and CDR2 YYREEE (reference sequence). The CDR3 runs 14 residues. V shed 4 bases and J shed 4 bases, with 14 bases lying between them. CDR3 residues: CASSRGGVRTEAFF. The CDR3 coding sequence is TGTGCCAGCAGCCGGGGTGGGGTACGCACTGAAGCTTTCTTT.

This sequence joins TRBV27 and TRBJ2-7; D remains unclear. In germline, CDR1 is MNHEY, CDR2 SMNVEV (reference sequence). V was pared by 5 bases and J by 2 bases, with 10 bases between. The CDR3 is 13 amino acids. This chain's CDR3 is CASSLKGPYEQYF. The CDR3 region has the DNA TGTGCCAGCAGTCTCAAGGGTCCCTACGAGCAGTACTTC.

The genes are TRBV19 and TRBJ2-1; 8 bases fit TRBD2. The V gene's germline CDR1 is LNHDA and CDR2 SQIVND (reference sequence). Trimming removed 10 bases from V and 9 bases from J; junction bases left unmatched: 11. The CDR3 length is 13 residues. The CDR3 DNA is TGTGCCACTTCTCCGGGACTAGTAGGTGAGCAGTTCTTC. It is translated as CATSPGLVGEQFF.

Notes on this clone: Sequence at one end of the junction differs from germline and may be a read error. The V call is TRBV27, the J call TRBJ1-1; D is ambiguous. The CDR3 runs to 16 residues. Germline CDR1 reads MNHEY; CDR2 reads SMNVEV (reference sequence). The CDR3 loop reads CASSTRTLSGNTEVFF. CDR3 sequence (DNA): TGTGCCAGCAGTACCCGGACCCTCAGTGGGAACACTGAAGTTTTCTTT.

For the CDR3, the DNA is TGTGCCAGCAGTAATCAGGAGAACACTGAAGCTTTCTTT. Amino acid sequence: CASSNQENTEAFF. The chain combines TRBV6-5 with TRBJ1-1; D not resolved. V dropped 5 bases and J dropped 1 base, with 8 bases sitting between them. CDR3 size: 13 residues. Germline CDR1 and CDR2: MNHEY and SVGAGI.

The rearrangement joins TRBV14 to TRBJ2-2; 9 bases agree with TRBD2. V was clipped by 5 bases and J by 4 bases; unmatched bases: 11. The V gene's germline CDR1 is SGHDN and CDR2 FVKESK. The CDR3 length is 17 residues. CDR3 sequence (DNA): TGTGCCAGCAGCTTAATCAGCGGGAGGTGGAGCACCGGGGAGCTGTTTTTT. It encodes CASSLISGRWSTGELFF.

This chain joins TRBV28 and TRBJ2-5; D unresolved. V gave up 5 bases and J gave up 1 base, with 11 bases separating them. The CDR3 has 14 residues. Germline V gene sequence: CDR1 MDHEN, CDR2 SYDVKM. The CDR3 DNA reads TGTGCCAGCAGTCTCTCCACGTCCCAAGAGACCCAGTACTTC. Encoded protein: CASSLSTSQETQYF.

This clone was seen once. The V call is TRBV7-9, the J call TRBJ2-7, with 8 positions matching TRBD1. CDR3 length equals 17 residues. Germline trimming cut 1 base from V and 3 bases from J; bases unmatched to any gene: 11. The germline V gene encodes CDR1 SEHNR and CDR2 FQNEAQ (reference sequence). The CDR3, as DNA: TGTGCCAGCAGCTTAGACTGGGACAGGAGGTATCGCTACGAGCAGTACTTC. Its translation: CASSLDWDRRYRYEQYF.

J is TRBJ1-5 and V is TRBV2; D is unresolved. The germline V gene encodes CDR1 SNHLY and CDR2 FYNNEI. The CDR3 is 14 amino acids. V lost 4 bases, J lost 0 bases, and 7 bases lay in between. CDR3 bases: TGTGCCAGCAGTGCCAGAAATAGCAATCAGCCCCAGCATTTT. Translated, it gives CASSARNSNQPQHF.

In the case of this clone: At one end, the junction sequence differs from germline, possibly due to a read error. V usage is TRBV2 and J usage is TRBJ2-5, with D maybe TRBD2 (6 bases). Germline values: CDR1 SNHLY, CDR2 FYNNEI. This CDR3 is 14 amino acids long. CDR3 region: CASRETGGREIQYF. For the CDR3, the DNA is TGTGCCAGCAGGGAAACGGGTGGCCGGGAGATCCAGTACTTC.

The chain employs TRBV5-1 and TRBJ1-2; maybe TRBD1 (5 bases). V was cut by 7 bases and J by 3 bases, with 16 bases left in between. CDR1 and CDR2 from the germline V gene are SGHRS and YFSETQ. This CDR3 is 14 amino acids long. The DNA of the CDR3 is TGCGCCAGCGGGTATGAGGGGTTTTACTATGGCTACACCTTC. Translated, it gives CASGYEGFYYGYTF. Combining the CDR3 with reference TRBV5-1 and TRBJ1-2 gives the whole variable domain KAGVTQTPRYLIKTRGQQVTLSCSPISGHRSVSWYQQTPGQGLQFLFEYFSETQRNKGNFPGRFSGRQFSNSRSEMNVSTLELGDSALYLCASGYEGFYYGYTFGSGTRLTVV.

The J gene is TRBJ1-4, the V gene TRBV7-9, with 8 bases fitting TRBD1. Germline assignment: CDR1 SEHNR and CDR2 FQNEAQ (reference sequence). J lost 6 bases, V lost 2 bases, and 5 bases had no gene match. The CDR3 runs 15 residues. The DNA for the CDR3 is TGTGCCAGCAGCTTAAGCAGGGGGCGTTATGAAAAACTGTTTTTT. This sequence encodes CASSLSRGRYEKLFF.

CDR3 amino acids: CASSETGPSWANVLTF. In DNA, the CDR3 is TGTGCCAGCAGTGAAACAGGGCCATCCTGGGCCAACGTCCTGACTTTC. The V call is TRBV6-1, the J call TRBJ2-6; the D gene is possibly TRBD1 (6 bases). Germline lookup yields CDR1 MNHNS and CDR2 SASEGT. The V and J ends lost 2 bases and 5 bases respectively, with 13 bases between them. The CDR3 has 16 residues.

CDR3 coding DNA: TGCGCCAGCAGCCAAGGGGGAGACAGGGGGCGGGGAGGGCAGTTCTTC. The encoded protein is CASSQGGDRGRGGQFF. The genes are TRBV4-1 and TRBJ2-1; 10 positions agree with TRBD1. This CDR3 contains 16 residues. V lost 1 base to trimming and J lost 12 bases; unmatched junction nucleotides: 12. In germline, CDR1 is MGHRA, CDR2 YSYEKL.

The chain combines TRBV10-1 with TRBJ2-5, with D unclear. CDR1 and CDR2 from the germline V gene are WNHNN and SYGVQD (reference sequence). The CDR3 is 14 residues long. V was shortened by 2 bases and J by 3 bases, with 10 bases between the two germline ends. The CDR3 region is CASSETNTKETQYF. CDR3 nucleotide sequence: TGCGCCAGCAGTGAGACCAATACCAAAGAGACCCAGTACTTC.

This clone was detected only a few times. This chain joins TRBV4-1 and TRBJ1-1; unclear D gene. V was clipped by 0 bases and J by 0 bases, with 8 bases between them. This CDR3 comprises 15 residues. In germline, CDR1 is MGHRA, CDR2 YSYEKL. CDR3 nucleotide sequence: TGCGCCAGCAGCCAAGAACCTAGCATGAACACTGAAGCTTTCTTT. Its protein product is CASSQEPSMNTEAFF.

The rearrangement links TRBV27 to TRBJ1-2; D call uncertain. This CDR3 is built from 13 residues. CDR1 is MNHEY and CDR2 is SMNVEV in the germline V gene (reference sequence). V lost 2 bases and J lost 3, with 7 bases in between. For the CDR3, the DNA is TGTGCCAGCAGTTTAGGGTCGTACTATGGCTACACCTTC. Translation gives CASSLGSYYGYTF.

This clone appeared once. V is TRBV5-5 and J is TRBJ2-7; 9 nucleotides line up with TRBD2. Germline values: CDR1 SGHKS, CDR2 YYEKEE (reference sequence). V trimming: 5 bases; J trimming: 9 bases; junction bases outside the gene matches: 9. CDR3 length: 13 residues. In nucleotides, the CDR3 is TGTGCCAGCAGTTCTAGCGGGGCCCTGGGGCAGTACTTC. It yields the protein CASSSSGALGQYF.

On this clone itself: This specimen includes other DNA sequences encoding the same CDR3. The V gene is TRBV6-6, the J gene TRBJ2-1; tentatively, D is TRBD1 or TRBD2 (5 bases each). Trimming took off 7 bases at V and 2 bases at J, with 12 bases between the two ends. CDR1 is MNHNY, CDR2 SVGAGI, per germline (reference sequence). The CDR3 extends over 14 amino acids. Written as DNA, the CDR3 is TGTGCCAGCATACGGGACGGGACCTACAATGAGCAGTTCTTC. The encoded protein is CASIRDGTYNEQFF.

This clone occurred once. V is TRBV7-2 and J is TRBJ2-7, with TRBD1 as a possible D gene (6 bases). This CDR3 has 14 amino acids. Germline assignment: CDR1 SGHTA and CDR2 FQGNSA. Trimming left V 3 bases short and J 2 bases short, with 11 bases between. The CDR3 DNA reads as TGTGCCAGCAGCTTCGGCAGGGGAGCCTACGAGCAGTACTTC. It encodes CASSFGRGAYEQYF.

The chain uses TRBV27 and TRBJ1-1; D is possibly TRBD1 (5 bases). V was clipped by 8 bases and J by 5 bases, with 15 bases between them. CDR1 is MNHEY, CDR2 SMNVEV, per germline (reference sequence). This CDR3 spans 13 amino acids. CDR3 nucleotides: TGTGCCAGCTCTCAACGGGCAGGGACTGAAGCTTTCTTT. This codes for CASSQRAGTEAFF.

Written as DNA, the CDR3 is TGTGCCAGCAGCTACCTCACAGATACGCAGTATTTT. The encoded protein is CASSYLTDTQYF. This chain connects TRBV5-5 to TRBJ2-3, with D unclear. The germline V and J ends were trimmed by 3 bases and 2 bases, with 4 bases remaining between them. This CDR3 spans 12 amino acids. Germline V gene sequence: CDR1 SGHKS, CDR2 YYEKEE (reference sequence).

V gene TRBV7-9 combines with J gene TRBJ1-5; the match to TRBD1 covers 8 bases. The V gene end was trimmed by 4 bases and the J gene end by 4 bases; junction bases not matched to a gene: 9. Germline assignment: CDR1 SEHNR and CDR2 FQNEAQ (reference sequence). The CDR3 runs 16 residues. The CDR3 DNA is TGTGCCAGCAGCTCGTCGGGACAGGATATTAATCAGCCCCAGCATTTT. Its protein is CASSSSGQDINQPQHF.

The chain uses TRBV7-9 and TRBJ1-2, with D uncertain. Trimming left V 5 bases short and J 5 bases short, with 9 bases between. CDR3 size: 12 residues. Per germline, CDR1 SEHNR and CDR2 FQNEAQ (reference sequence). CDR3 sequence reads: CASSREPYGYTF. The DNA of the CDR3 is TGTGCCAGCAGCCGGGAACCTTATGGCTACACCTTC.

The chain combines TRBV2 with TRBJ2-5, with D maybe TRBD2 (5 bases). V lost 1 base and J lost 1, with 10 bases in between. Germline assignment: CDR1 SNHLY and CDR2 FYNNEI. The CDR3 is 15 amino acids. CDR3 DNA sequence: TGTGCCAGCAGTGAAGGTTACCGGGGCCAAGAGACCCAGTACTTC. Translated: CASSEGYRGQETQYF.

The DNA of the CDR3 is TGTGCCAGCAGCGGACTCTTAAAGAGCTCTGGAAACACCATATATTTT. Translating it yields CASSGLLKSSGNTIYF. The rearrangement links TRBV9 to TRBJ1-3; no firm D call. Trimming left V 3 bases short and J 0 bases short, with 13 bases between. The CDR3 runs 16 residues. Germline CDR1 is SGDLS and CDR2 is YYNGEE.

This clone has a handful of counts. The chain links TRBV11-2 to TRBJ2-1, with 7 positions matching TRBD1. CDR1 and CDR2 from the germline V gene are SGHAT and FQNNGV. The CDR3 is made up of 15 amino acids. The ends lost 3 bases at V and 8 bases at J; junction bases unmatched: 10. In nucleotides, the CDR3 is TGTGCCAGCAGCTTCCCGACAGGGCCTTCGCATGAGCAGTTCTTC. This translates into CASSFPTGPSHEQFF.

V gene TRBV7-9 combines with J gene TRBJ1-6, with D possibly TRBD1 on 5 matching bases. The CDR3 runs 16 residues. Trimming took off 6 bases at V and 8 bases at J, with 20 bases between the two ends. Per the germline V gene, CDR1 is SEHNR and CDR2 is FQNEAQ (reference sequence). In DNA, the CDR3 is TGTGCCAGCAGGAGCGGTCGGGACTTCAGGGATTCACCCCTCCACTTT. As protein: CASRSGRDFRDSPLHF.